This section outlines one T cell receptor beta chain sequence together with its context. In its sample, this clonotype was seen many times. Its binding antigen is unknown. No clone much larger than this one lies a single base away; base qualities are absent. Hyperthyroidism patients were newly diagnosed, with disease duration under 2 months, and aged 18 to 65 years. The study excluded patients with uncontrolled infections, other autoimmune diseases, pregnancy or lactation. Diagnoses were established on the basis of clinical symptoms, serum thyroxine and TRAb, thyroid ultrasound, and orbital computed tomography. For progressor patients, blood was drawn at the first diagnosis of hyperthyroidism, before any ophthalmopathy symptoms had appeared. PBMCs were separated from under 11 ml of fresh peripheral blood using Ficoll-Paque density gradient centrifugation. Progressor patients were initially diagnosed with Graves' hyperthyroidism and developed ophthalmopathy during follow-up. Trizol reagent was used to extract total RNA, and RNA quality was then checked on an Agilent 2100 Bioanalyzer.

This specimen comes from a study of T cells in Graves' hyperthyroidism and ophthalmopathy (dated by TCRdb to between 2019 and 2020). For the study in its entirety: Peripheral blood samples were taken at initial diagnosis, before any treatment was given. For training and testing, the 100 or so patients in the discovery cohort were randomly divided in a 7:3 ratio. Once sampling was done, hyperthyroidism patients were given methimazole at a starting dose of 30 mg daily, whereas ophthalmopathy patients were given high-dose intravenous methylprednisolone. According to the paper, TCR Vbeta CDR3 sequencing was carried out on some 130 peripheral blood samples, which came from more than 40 ophthalmopathy, approximately 72 hyperthyroidism and roughly 17 progressor patients. A discovery cohort of fewer than 110 patients, 43 with Graves' ophthalmopathy and 57 with stable Graves' hyperthyroidism, was used to find distinguishing TCR V-J signatures. In about 6 Graves' hyperthyroidism patients, the study also compared T-cell repertoires from thyroid tissue with T-cell repertoires from blood. An independent validation cohort of about 19 hyperthyroidism patients and 17 patients who later progressed to ophthalmopathy tested prospective prediction of ophthalmopathy. The full study reports these points: No statistical method was used to set the sample size in advance, and investigators knew the group allocation. A model built on a 13 V-J signature distinguished ophthalmopathy from stable hyperthyroidism, reaching roughly 88% sensitivity and approximately 83% specificity in cross-validation and 80%/75% in testing. Most expanded thyroid clonotypes (frequency above 0.001) were also detected in blood, a finding suggesting that blood repertoires may reflect thyroid immune responses. In validation, the model predicted progression to ophthalmopathy with approximately 71% sensitivity and over 72% specificity, a median of around 6.6 months before onset.

TCR beta CDR3 regions were amplified from RNA transcripts. A first-round RT-PCR of the TCR CDR3 used the HTBI primer set with the Qiagen OneStep RT-PCR kit. The libraries were constructed in a second round of multiplex PCR and then size-selected and purified. Sequencing of the libraries was done on an Illumina HiSeq2000 using paired-end 100 bp reads. Per the authors' processing: SOAPnuke was used to process the raw data, removing reads that contained adapters or uncalled bases, had a mean Phred below 15, or lacked an exact match to the constant primer or identifier. COPE v1.2.5 was used to merge the high-quality paired reads, and each unique nucleotide sequence was defined as a clonotype. MiTCR v1.1 was used to align clonotypes to the IMGT TRBV, TRBD and TRBJ reference segments. The analysis was restricted to V-J combinations with a frequency above 0.0001, which together covered just over 99% of the repertoires. The TCS score was defined as F50 (clonal expansion) divided by E x V (chaos), with BLOSUM62-based TCRdist calculated between CDR3 peptides within each V-J. Welch's t-statistics and random forest reduced roughly 530 V-J features to 13, which were used in a naive Bayes classifier (R e1071). The raw public reads went through TCRdb reprocessing: fastp at Q25, MiXCR clone calling, in-frame beta chains kept. Rows with one shared CDR3 protein collapse into an entry with the most common genes and DNA. These V and J calls are TCRdb output, not the study's own analysis. Recorded for this sample are under 350,000 distinct CDR3 sequences; about 14% of them occurred a single time. The ten largest make up 6.5% to 10% of the sample.

CDR3 length: 14 amino acids, cysteine to phenylalanine. Solely the CDR3 DNA is kept, with 42 bases framed from the first base. The junction shows trimming of 3 bases on V and 5 bases on J, and the gene matches do not reach 6 bases of it. CDR1 and CDR2, per the germline V gene, are SGHTA and FQGNSA. Sequencing was performed on blood. The TCR comes from a woman in her 30s with Graves' hyperthyroidism that later progressed to Graves' ophthalmopathy. This chain is built from TRBV7-2 and TRBJ1-1; 7 bases in the junction line up with TRBD1. In nucleotide form, the sequence is TGTGCCAGCAGCTTGTACTCAGGGGGGACTGAAGCTTTCTTT. Its translation reads: CASSLYSGGTEAFF. Full variable domain (CDR3 extended with the reference TRBV7-2 and TRBJ1-1 proteins): GAGVSQSPSNKVTEKGKDVELRCDPISGHTALYWYRQSLGQGLEFLIYFQGNSAPDKSGLPSDRFSAERTGGSVSTLTIQRTQQEDSAVYLCASSLYSGGTEAFFGQGTRLTVV.